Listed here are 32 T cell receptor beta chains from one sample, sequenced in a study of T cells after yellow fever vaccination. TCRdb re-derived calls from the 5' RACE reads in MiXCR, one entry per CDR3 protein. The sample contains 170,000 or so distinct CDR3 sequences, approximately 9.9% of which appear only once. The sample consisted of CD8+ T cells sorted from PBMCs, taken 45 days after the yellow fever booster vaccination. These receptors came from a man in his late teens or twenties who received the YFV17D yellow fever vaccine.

CDR3 region: CASSYSMGAGPTDTQYF. As DNA, the CDR3 is TGTGCCAGCAGTTACTCGATGGGAGCAGGACCCACAGATACGCAGTATTTT. The chain recombines TRBV6-5 with TRBJ2-3, with a weak D call TRBD2 (5 bases). V was shortened by 0 bases and J by 2 bases, with 15 bases between the two germline ends. From germline, CDR1 is MNHEY and CDR2 SVGAGI. The CDR3 contains 17 residues.

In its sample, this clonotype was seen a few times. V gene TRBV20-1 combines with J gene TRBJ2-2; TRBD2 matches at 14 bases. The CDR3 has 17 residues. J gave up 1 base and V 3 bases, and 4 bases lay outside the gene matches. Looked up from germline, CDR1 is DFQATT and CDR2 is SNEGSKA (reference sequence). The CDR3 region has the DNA TGCAGTGCTAGCGGGACTAGCGGGGGCCAGAACACCGGGGAGCTGTTTTTT. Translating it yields CSASGTSGGQNTGELFF.

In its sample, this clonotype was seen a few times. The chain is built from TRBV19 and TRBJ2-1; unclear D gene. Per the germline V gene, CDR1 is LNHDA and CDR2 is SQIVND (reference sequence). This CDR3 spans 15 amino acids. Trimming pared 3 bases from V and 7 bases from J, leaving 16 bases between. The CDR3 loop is CASSISPRVGNEQFF. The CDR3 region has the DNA TGTGCCAGTAGTATCTCCCCCCGGGTAGGGAATGAGCAGTTCTTC. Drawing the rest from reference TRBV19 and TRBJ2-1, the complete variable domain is DGGITQSPKYLFRKEGQNVTLSCEQNLNHDAMYWYRQDPGQGLRLIYYSQIVNDFQKGDIAEGYSVSREKKESFPLTVTSAQKNPTAFYLCASSISPRVGNEQFFGPGTRLTVL.

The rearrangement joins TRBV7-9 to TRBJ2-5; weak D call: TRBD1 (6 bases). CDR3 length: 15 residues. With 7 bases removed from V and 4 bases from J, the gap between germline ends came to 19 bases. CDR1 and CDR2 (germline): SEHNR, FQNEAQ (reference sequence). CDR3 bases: TGTGCCAGCACCGAAACAGGGAGATTGGGAGAGACCCAGTACTTC. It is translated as CASTETGRLGETQYF.

The CDR3 sequence is CSASGSSGFALIYNEQFF. The CDR3 bases are TGCAGTGCCAGCGGTAGTAGCGGATTCGCGTTAATTTACAATGAGCAGTTCTTC. The chain links TRBV20-1 to TRBJ2-1, with D possibly TRBD2 on 6 matching bases. Germline assignment: CDR1 DFQATT and CDR2 SNEGSKA (reference sequence). This CDR3 has 18 amino acids. V was shortened by 6 bases and J by 4 bases, with 28 bases between the two germline ends.

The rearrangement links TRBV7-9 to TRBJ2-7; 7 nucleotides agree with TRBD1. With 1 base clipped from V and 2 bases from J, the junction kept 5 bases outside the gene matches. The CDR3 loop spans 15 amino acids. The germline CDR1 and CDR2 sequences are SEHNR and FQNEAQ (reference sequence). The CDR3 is CASSLVGTDTYEQYF. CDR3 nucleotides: TGTGCCAGCAGCTTAGTCGGGACAGATACCTACGAGCAGTACTTC.

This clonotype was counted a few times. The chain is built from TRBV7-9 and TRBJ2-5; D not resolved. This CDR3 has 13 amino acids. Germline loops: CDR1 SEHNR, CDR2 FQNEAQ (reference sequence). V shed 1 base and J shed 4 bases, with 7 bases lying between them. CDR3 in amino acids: CASSLGDRETQYF. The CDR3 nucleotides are TGTGCCAGCAGCTTAGGGGATAGAGAGACCCAGTACTTC.

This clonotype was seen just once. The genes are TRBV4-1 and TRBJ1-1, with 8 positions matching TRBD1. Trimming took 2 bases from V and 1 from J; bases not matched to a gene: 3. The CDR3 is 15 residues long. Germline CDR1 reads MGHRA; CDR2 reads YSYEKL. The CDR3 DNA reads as TGCGCCAGCAGCCAACTTCAGGGGGCGAACACTGAAGCTTTCTTT. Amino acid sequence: CASSQLQGANTEAFF.

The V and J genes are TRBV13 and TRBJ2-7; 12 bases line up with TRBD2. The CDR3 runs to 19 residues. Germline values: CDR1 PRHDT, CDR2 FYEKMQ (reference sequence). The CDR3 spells CASSPKTSSGGARSEVLLV. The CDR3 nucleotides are TGTGCCAGCAGCCCAAAGACCTCTAGCGGGGGGGCCCGGTCCGAAGTACTGCTCGTA.

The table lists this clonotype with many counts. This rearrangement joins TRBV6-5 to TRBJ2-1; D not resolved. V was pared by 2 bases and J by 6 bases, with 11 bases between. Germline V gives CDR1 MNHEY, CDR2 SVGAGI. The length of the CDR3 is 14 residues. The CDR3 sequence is CASSYGVPPNEQFF. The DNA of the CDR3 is TGTGCCAGCAGTTACGGAGTTCCACCCAATGAGCAGTTCTTC.

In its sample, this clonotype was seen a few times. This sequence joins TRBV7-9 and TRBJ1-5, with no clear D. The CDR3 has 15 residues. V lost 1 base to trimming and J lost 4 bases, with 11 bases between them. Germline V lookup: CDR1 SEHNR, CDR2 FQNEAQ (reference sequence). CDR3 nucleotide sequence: TGTGCCAGCAGCTTAGGTGGGGTTCGGAATCAGCCCCAGCATTTT. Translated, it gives CASSLGGVRNQPQHF.

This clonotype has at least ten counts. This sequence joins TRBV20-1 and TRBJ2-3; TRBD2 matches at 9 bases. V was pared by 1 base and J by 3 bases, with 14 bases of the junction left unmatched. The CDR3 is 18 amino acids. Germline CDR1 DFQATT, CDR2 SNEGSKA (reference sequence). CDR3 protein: CSARGGSGGPTGTDTQYF. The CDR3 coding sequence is TGCAGTGCTAGAGGTGGAAGCGGGGGGCCCACGGGGACAGATACGCAGTATTTT.

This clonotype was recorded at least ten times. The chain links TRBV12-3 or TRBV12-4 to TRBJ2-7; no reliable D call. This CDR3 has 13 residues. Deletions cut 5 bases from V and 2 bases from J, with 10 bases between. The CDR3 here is CASSPAVPYEQYF. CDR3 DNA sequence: TGTGCCAGCAGTCCGGCGGTCCCCTACGAGCAGTACTTC.

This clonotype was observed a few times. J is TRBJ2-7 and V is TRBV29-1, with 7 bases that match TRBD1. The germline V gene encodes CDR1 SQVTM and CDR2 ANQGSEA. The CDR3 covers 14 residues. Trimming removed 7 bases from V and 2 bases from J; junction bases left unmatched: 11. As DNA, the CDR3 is TGCAGCGCGAGACAGGGACCTCGAGCCTACGAGCAGTACTTC. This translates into CSARQGPRAYEQYF.

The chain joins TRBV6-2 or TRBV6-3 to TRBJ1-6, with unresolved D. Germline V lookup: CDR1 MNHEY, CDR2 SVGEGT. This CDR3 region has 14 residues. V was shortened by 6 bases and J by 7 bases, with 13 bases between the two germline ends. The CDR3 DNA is TGTGCCAGCAGGGCGGGCTTGGAGAATTCACCCCTCCACTTT. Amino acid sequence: CASRAGLENSPLHF.

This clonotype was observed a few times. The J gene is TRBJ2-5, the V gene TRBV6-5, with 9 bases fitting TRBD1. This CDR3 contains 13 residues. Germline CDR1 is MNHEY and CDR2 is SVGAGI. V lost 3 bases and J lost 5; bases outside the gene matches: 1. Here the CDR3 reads CASSYGTGETQYF. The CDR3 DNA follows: TGTGCCAGCAGTTATGGGACAGGGGAGACCCAGTACTTC.

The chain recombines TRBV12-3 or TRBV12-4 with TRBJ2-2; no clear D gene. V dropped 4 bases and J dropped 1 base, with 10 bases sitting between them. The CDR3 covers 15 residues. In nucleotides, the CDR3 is TGTGCCAGCAGTTCTCACAGTCTGAACACCGGGGAGCTGTTTTTT. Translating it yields CASSSHSLNTGELFF.

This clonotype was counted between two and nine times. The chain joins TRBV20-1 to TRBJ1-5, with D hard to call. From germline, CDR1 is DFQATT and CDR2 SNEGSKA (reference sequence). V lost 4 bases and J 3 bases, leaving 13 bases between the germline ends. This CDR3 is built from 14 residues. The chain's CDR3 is CSAIADKYNQPQHF. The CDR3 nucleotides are TGCAGTGCTATAGCTGATAAATACAATCAGCCCCAGCATTTT.

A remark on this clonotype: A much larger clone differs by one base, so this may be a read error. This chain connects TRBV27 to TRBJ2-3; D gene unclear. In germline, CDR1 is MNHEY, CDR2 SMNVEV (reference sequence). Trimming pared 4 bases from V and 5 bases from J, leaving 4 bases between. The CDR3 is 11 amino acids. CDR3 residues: CASSYRDTQYF. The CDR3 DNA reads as TGTGCCAGCAGTTATAGAGATACGCAGTATTTT.

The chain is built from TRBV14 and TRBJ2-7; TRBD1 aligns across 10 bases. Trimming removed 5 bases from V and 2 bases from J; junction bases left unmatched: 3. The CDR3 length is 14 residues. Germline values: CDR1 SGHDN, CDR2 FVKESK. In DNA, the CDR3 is TGTGCCAGCAGCATCGGGACAGGGGCCTACGAGCAGTACGTC. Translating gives CASSIGTGAYEQYV.

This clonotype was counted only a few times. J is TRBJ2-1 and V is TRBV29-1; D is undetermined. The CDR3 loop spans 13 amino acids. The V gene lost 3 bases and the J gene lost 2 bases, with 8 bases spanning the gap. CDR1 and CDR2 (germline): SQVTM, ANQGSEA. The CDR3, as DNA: TGCAGCGTTGATGACGGAGCCTACAATGAGCAGTTCTTC. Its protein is CSVDDGAYNEQFF.

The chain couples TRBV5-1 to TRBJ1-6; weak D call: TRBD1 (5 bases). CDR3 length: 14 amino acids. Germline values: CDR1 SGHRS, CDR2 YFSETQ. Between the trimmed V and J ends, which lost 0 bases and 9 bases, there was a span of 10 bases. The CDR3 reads CASSLEGRASPLHF. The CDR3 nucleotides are TGCGCCAGCAGCTTGGAAGGCAGGGCTTCACCCCTCCACTTT. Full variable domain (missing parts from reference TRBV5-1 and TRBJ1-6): KAGVTQTPRYLIKTRGQQVTLSCSPISGHRSVSWYQQTPGQGLQFLFEYFSETQRNKGNFPGRFSGRQFSNSRSEMNVSTLELGDSALYLCASSLEGRASPLHFGNGTRLTVT.

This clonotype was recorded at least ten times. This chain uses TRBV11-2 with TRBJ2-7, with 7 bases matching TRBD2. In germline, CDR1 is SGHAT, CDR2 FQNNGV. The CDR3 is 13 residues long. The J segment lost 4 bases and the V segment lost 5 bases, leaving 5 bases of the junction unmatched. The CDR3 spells CASSPTGGYEQYF. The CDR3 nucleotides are TGTGCCAGCAGCCCAACGGGGGGATACGAGCAGTACTTC.

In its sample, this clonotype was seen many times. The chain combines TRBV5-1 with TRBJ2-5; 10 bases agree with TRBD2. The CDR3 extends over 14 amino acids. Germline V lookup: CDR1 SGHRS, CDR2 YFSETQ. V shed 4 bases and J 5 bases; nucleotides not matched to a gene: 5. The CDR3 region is CASSLAGAWETQYF. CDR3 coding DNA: TGCGCCAGCAGCCTAGCGGGGGCGTGGGAGACCCAGTACTTC. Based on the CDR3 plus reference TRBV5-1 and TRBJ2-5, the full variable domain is KAGVTQTPRYLIKTRGQQVTLSCSPISGHRSVSWYQQTPGQGLQFLFEYFSETQRNKGNFPGRFSGRQFSNSRSEMNVSTLELGDSALYLCASSLAGAWETQYFGPGTRLLVL.

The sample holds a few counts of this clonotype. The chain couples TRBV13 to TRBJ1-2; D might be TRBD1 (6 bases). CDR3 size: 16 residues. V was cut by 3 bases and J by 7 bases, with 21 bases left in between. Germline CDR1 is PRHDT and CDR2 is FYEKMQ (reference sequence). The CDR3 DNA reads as TGTGCCAGCAGCTTCGCAGGGGCTCAAGGGGTCCCTGGCTACACCTTC. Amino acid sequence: CASSFAGAQGVPGYTF.

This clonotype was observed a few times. CDR3 sequence (DNA): TGCGCCAGCAGCGGACTCGTGAGGGTGACGGCCAGTGAGGAAGCTTTCTTT. This translates into CASSGLVRVTASEEAFF. V is TRBV5-1 and J is TRBJ1-1; unclear D gene. CDR1 and CDR2 (germline): SGHRS, YFSETQ. The CDR3 runs 17 residues. Trimming removed 4 bases from V and 8 bases from J, with 27 bases in between.

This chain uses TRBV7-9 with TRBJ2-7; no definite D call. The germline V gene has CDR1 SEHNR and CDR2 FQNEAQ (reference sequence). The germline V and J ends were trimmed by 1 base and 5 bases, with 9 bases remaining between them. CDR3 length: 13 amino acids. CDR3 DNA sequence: TGTGCCAGCAGCTTAGAACCTATAGACGAGCAGTACTTC. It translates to CASSLEPIDEQYF. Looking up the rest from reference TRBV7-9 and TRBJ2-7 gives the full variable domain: DTGVSQNPRHKITKRGQNVTFRCDPISEHNRLYWYRQTLGQGPEFLTYFQNEAQLEKSRLLSDRFSAERPKGSFSTLEIQRTEQGDSAMYLCASSLEPIDEQYFGPGTRLTVT.

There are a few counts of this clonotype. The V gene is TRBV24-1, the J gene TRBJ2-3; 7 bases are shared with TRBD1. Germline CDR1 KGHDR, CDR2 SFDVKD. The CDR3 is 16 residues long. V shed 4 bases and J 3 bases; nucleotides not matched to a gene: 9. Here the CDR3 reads CATSDPDRLSTDTQYF. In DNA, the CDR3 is TGTGCCACCAGTGACCCGGACAGGCTATCTACAGATACGCAGTATTTT.

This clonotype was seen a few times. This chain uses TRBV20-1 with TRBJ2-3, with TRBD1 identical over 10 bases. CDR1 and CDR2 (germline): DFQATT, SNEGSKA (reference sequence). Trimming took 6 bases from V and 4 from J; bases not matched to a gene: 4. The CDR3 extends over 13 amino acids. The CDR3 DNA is TGCAGTGCAGAGGGACAGGGGCCAGATACGCAGTATTTT. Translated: CSAEGQGPDTQYF.

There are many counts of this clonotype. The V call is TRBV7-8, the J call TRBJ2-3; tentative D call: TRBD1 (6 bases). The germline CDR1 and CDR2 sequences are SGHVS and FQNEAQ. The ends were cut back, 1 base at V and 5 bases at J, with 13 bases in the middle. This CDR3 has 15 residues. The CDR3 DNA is TGTGCCAGCAGCTTAGAACAGGGCGTGCGAGATACGCAGTATTTT. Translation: CASSLEQGVRDTQYF.

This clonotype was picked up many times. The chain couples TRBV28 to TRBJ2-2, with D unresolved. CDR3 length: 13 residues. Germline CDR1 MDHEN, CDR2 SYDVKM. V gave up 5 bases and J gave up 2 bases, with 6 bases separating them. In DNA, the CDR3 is TGTGCCAGCAGTCCCCAAAACACCGGGGAGCTGTTTTTT. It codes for CASSPQNTGELFF.

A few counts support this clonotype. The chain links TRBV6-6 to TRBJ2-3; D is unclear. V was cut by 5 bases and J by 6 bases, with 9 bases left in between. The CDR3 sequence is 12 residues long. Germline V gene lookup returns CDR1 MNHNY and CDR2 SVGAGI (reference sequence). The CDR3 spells CASSPGVDTQYF. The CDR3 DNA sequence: TGTGCCAGCAGTCCTGGTGTCGATACGCAGTATTTT.